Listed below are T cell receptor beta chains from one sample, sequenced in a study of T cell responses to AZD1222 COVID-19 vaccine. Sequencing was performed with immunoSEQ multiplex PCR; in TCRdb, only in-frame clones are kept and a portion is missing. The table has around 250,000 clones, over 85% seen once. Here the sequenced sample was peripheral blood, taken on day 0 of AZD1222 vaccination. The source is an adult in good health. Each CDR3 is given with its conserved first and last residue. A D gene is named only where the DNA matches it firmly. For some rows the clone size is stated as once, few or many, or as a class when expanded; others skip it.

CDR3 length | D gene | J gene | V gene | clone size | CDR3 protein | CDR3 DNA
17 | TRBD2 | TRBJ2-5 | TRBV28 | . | CASSSLISGGEQETQYF | TGTGCCAGCAGTTCTCTTATTAGCGGGGGGGAACAAGAGACCCAGTACTTC
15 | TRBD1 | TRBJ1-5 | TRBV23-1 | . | CASSQFDRGAQPQHF | TGCGCCAGCAGTCAATTCGACAGGGGAGCTCAGCCCCAGCATTTT
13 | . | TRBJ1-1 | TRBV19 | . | CASSMTGNTEAFF | TGTGCCAGTAGTATGACAGGGAACACTGAAGCTTTCTTT
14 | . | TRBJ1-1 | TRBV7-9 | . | CASSLRAGNTEAFF | TGTGCCAGCAGCTTAAGGGCAGGGAACACTGAAGCTTTCTTT
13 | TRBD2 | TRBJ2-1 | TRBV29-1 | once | CSAGTSGGNEQFF | TGCAGCGCTGGGACTAGCGGGGGTAATGAGCAGTTCTTC
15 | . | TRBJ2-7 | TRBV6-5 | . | CASSYAEDGVYEQYF | TGTGCCAGCAGTTACGCCGAGGACGGGGTCTACGAGCAGTACTTC
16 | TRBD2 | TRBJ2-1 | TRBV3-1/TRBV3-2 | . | CASSQGVGLAGNEQFF | TGTGCCAGCAGCCAAGGAGTAGGACTAGCGGGCAATGAGCAGTTCTTC
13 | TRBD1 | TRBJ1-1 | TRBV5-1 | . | CASSSTRDSEAFF | TGCGCCAGCAGCTCCACCCGGGACAGTGAAGCTTTCTTT
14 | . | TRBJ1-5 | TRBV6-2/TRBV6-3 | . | CASSPGQPNQPQHF | TGTGCCAGCAGCCCCGGACAACCCAATCAGCCCCAGCATTTT
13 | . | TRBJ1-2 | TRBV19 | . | CATKIGGNYGYTF | TGTGCCACCAAAATAGGGGGAAACTATGGCTACACCTTC
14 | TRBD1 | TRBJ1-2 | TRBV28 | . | CASSAHRGGYGYTF | TGTGCCAGCAGTGCCCACAGGGGGGGTTATGGCTACACCTTC
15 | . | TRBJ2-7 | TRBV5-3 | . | CARSLFKDRSGEQYF | TGTGCCAGAAGCTTGTTCAAAGACAGGTCGGGGGAGCAGTACTTC
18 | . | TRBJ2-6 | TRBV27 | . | CASSLRTPGSGGANVLTF | TGTGCCAGCAGTTTGCGAACACCGGGGAGCGGAGGGGCCAACGTCCTGACTTTC
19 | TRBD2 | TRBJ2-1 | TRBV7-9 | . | CASSLAAGVGWGPPVEQFF | TGTGCCAGCAGCTTAGCGGCGGGAGTAGGGTGGGGTCCACCCGTCGAGCAGTTCTTC
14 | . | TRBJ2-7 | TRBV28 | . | CASRVDRIGLEQYF | TGTGCCAGCAGAGTTGACAGGATAGGGCTCGAGCAGTACTTC
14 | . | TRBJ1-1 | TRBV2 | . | CASSRRAEGAEAFF | TGTGCCAGCAGCAGGCGGGCCGAGGGGGCTGAAGCTTTCTTT
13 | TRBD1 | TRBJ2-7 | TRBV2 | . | CASRLGQVDEQYF | TGTGCCAGCAGACTCGGACAGGTGGACGAGCAGTACTTC
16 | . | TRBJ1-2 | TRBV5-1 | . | CASSPAPVKAFYGYTF | TGCGCCAGCAGCCCGGCACCAGTGAAGGCCTTCTATGGCTACACCTTC
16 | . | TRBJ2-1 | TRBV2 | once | CASRAGLVFSYNEQFF | TGTGCCAGTAGAGCGGGCCTTGTTTTTTCCTACAATGAGCAGTTCTTC
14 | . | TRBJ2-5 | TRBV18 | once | CASSPQGFGETQYF | TGTGCCAGCTCACCACAGGGTTTTGGGGAGACCCAGTACTTC
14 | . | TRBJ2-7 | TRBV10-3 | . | CAIRPDSLAYEQYF | TGTGCCATCAGGCCGGACAGCCTCGCCTACGAGCAGTACTTC
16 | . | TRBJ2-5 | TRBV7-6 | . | CASSLGLAGSQETQYF | TGTGCCAGCAGCTTAGGGTTGGCGGGGTCTCAAGAGACCCAGTACTTC
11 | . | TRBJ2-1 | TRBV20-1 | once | CSARDTPEQFF | TGCAGTGCTAGAGATACCCCTGAGCAGTTCTTC
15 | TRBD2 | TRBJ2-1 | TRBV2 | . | CASSETSGNYNEQFF | TGTGCCAGCAGTGAAACTAGCGGGAACTACAATGAGCAGTTCTTC
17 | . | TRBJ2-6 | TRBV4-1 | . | CASSQVLTRDGANVLTF | TGCGCCAGCAGCCAAGTTCTCACCCGGGATGGGGCCAACGTCCTGACTTTC
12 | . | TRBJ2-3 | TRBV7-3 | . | CASRGSTDTQYF | TGTGCCAGCCGAGGGAGCACAGATACGCAGTATTTT
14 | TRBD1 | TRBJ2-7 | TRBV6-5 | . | CASSPGTASYEQYF | TGTGCCAGCAGCCCCGGGACAGCCTCCTACGAGCAGTACTTC
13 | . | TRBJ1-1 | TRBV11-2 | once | CASSLTSRTEAFF | TGTGCCAGCAGCTTAACTTCTCGGACTGAAGCTTTCTTT
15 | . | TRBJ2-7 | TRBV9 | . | CASSVEGRVADEQYF | TGTGCCAGCAGCGTAGAGGGCAGGGTGGCCGACGAGCAGTACTTC
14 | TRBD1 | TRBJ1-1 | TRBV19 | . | CASSRDREGTEAFF | TGTGCCAGTAGTAGGGACAGGGAGGGGACTGAAGCTTTCTTT
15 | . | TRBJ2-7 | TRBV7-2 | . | CASSSGGTNSYEQYF | TGTGCCAGCAGCTCAGGCGGGACAAACTCCTACGAGCAGTACTTC
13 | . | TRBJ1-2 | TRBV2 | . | CASSETGKGGYTF | TGTGCCAGCAGTGAAACAGGGAAAGGTGGCTACACCTTC
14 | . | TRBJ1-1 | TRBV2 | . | CASTVRALNTEAFF | TGTGCCAGCACTGTACGGGCGCTGAACACTGAAGCTTTCTTT
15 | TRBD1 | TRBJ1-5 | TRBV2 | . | CASGGEGAGNQPQHF | TGTGCCTCAGGGGGGGAGGGGGCTGGCAATCAGCCCCAGCATTTT
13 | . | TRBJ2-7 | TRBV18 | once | CASSPGAGYEQYF | TGTGCCAGCTCACCAGGGGCGGGTTACGAGCAGTACTTC
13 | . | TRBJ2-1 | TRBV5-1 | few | CASSLALGREQFF | TGCGCCAGCAGCTTGGCCCTGGGACGAGAGCAGTTCTTC
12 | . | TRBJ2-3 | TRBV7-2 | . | CASSLVPDTQYF | TGTGCCAGCAGCTTAGTTCCAGATACGCAGTATTTT
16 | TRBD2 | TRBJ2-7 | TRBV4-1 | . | CASSRVGSGSSYEQYF | TGCGCCAGCAGCCGGGTAGGTAGCGGGAGCTCCTACGAGCAGTACTTC
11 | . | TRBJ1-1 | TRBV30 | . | CAWGSNTEAFF | TGTGCCTGGGGTTCTAACACTGAAGCTTTCTTT
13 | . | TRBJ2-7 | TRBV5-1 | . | CASKWDNSYEQYF | TGCGCCAGCAAATGGGACAACTCCTACGAGCAGTACTTC
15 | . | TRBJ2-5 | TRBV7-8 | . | CASSLAVGGQETQYF | TGTGCCAGCAGCTTAGCGGTTGGGGGGCAGGAGACCCAGTACTTC
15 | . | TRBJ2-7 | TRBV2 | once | CASSGDAGPSYEQYF | TGTGCCAGCAGTGGGGACGCGGGGCCTTCCTACGAGCAGTACTTC